This T cell receptor beta chain derives from a study of technical replicates of blood from several donors. Using immunoSEQ multiplex PCR, the repertoire was profiled, and TCRdb retains in-frame clones only, with some absent. The profile covers about 85,000 clones, with roughly 94% appearing a single time and 0.38% taken by the ten largest. Trimming cost V 8 bases and J 4 bases; bases outside gene matches: 3. The CDR3 sequence is 12 residues long. From germline, CDR1 is MDHEN and CDR2 SYDVKM. The material sequenced was T cells isolated from PBMCs. The chain uses TRBV28 and TRBJ2-7; 9 positions agree with TRBD1. The TCR comes from a human donor in good health. The CDR3 loop is CASGTGFYEQYF. For the CDR3, the DNA is TGTGCCAGCGGGACAGGGTTTTACGAGCAGTACTTC.